The next 27 T cell receptor beta chains were all read from a single sample in a study of OX40 agonist ivuxolimab in advanced cancers. Sequencing was performed with immunoSEQ multiplex PCR; in TCRdb, only in-frame clones are kept and a portion is missing. The top ten hold around 26% of the sample, which has around 19,000 clones, roughly 74% seen once. Material: CD4+ or CD8+ T cells sorted from blood, obtained in a trial of the OX40 agonist ivuxolimab. The receptors were gathered from an adult with an advanced solid tumor such as melanoma, head and neck, liver or kidney cancer.

This chain joins TRBV5-3 and TRBJ1-2; maybe TRBD1 (5 bases). TRBV5-3 is labeled an ORF, and its function is uncertain. The CDR3 contains 17 residues. The V gene lost 4 bases and the J gene lost 0 bases, with 19 bases spanning the gap. The CDR3 nucleotides are TGTGCCAGAAGCGTACACTGGCTAGGGGTAGCTAACTATGGCTACACCTTC. Protein product: CARSVHWLGVANYGYTF.

This clone was seen once. The gene calls are TRBV28 and TRBJ2-2; weak D call: TRBD1 (6 bases). CDR1 and CDR2 (germline): MDHEN, SYDVKM. The CDR3 loop spans 17 amino acids. V lost 5 bases to trimming and J lost 3 bases, with 19 bases between them. Here the CDR3 reads CASSDTSGEKDTGELFF. In nucleotides, the CDR3 is TGTGCCAGCAGTGATACTTCAGGGGAGAAGGACACCGGGGAGCTGTTTTTT.

This chain uses TRBV28 with TRBJ2-3, with TRBD2 as a possible D gene (6 bases). CDR1 and CDR2 (germline): MDHEN, SYDVKM. The germline V and J ends were trimmed by 7 bases and 3 bases, with 17 bases remaining between them. This CDR3 spans 15 amino acids. CDR3 nucleotide sequence: TGTGCCAGCACCTCTGGGGCGGGATGGACAGATACGCAGTATTTT. Its translation: CASTSGAGWTDTQYF.

The V gene is TRBV9, the J gene TRBJ2-7; 9 bases map to TRBD2. Unmatched junction bases numbered 7, after V lost 0 bases and J lost 3 bases. This CDR3 spans 16 amino acids. From germline, CDR1 is SGDLS and CDR2 YYNGEE. The CDR3: CASSVGREGPVYEQYF. CDR3 coding DNA: TGTGCCAGCAGCGTAGGGCGGGAGGGCCCCGTCTACGAGCAGTACTTC.

The chain joins TRBV28 to TRBJ1-1; 11 bases fit TRBD1. Germline V gene data show CDR1 as MDHEN and CDR2 as SYDVKM. The CDR3 has 15 amino acids. V was clipped by 6 bases and J by 4 bases; unmatched bases: 7. DNA for the CDR3: TGTGCCAGCAGCCTGGGACAGGGGGGGACCACTGAAGCTTTCTTT. Protein product: CASSLGQGGTTEAFF.

V gene TRBV2 combines with J gene TRBJ1-1; D possibly corresponds to TRBD1 (6 bases). Germline V gene lookup returns CDR1 SNHLY and CDR2 FYNNEI. With 0 bases removed from V and 3 bases from J, the gap between germline ends came to 17 bases. The CDR3 is 17 amino acids. DNA of the CDR3: TGTGCCAGCAGTGAAGCCCGATCCTCACAGGGCCACACTGAAGCTTTCTTT. Its translation: CASSEARSSQGHTEAFF. The full variable domain, in which reference TRBV2 and TRBJ1-1 provide the parts outside the CDR3, is EPEVTQTPSHQVTQMGQEVILRCVPISNHLYFYWYRQILGQKVEFLVSFYNNEISEKSEIFDDQFSVERPDGSNFTLKIRSTKLEDSAMYFCASSEARSSQGHTEAFFGQGTRLTVV.

The J gene is TRBJ2-7, the V gene TRBV14; TRBD1 is a possible D gene (5 bases). With 0 bases removed from V and 2 bases from J, the gap between germline ends came to 8 bases. The CDR3 sequence is 14 residues long. The V gene's germline CDR1 is SGHDN and CDR2 FVKESK. CDR3 sequence: CASSQDDSTYEQYF. In DNA, the CDR3 is TGTGCCAGCAGCCAAGATGACAGCACCTACGAGCAGTACTTC. The full variable domain, rest sourced from reference TRBV14 and TRBJ2-7, is EAGVTQFPSHSVIEKGQTVTLRCDPISGHDNLYWYRRVMGKEIKFLLHFVKESKQDESGMPNNRFLAERTGGTYSTLKVQPAELEDSGVYFCASSQDDSTYEQYFGPGTRLTVT.

The chain combines TRBV7-9 with TRBJ2-7; D might be TRBD1 or TRBD2, each matching 7 bases. Trimming removed 5 bases at V and 3 bases at J, with 23 bases between. Germline CDR1 SEHNR, CDR2 FQNEAQ (reference sequence). The CDR3 runs to 17 residues. This CDR3 is CASSGAGGREGHYEQYF. In DNA form, the CDR3 reads TGTGCCAGCAGCGGAGCAGGGGGGAGGGAGGGCCACTACGAGCAGTACTTC.

The chain links TRBV27 to TRBJ2-3; unclear D gene. Germline V gene lookup returns CDR1 MNHEY and CDR2 SMNVEV (reference sequence). This CDR3 comprises 13 residues. Trimming removed 0 bases at V and 1 base at J, with 2 bases between. For the CDR3, the DNA is TGTGCCAGCAGTTTATCTGGCACAGATACGCAGTATTTT. Its translation is CASSLSGTDTQYF.

The rearrangement uses TRBV7-9 and TRBJ2-1; TRBD2 agrees at 10 bases. The germline V gene has CDR1 SEHNR and CDR2 FQNEAQ (reference sequence). With 4 bases clipped from V and 9 bases from J, the junction kept 15 bases outside the gene matches. CDR3 length equals 17 residues. The CDR3 loop reads CASSSAQGERGGLEQFF. DNA of the CDR3: TGTGCCAGCAGCTCAGCCCAGGGCGAGCGGGGGGGGCTTGAGCAGTTCTTC.

The CDR3 DNA sequence: TGTGCCAGCAGGGACAGGGGGCTGGATGGCTACACCTTC. This translates into CASRDRGLDGYTF. V and J are TRBV28 and TRBJ1-2; 11 bases fit TRBD1. Germline trimming cut 6 bases from V and 6 bases from J; bases unmatched to any gene: 3. The CDR3 spans 13 residues. Germline CDR1 reads MDHEN; CDR2 reads SYDVKM.

As concerns this clone: The same CDR3 can be traced to other DNA sequences in this sample. The chain has TRBV7-9 and TRBJ2-4, with 9 positions matching TRBD1. This CDR3 contains 16 residues. From germline, CDR1 is SEHNR and CDR2 FQNEAQ (reference sequence). With 5 bases clipped from V and 6 bases from J, the junction kept 11 bases outside the gene matches. CDR3 nucleotides: TGTGCCAGCAGCCCAATCGAACAGGGGGCCGGAAACATTCAGTACTTC. Its protein product is CASSPIEQGAGNIQYF.

The chain combines TRBV7-9 with TRBJ1-2; D not certain. Germline lookup yields CDR1 SEHNR and CDR2 FQNEAQ (reference sequence). This CDR3 region has 15 residues. V lost 2 bases and J lost 2, with 12 bases in between. CDR3 nucleotides: TGTGCCAGCAGCTTACCAGGTCTACTAAACTATGGCTACACCTTC. This sequence encodes CASSLPGLLNYGYTF.

The chain employs TRBV27 and TRBJ1-1, with 7 bases that match TRBD1. The CDR3 has 14 residues. Looked up from germline, CDR1 is MNHEY and CDR2 is SMNVEV (reference sequence). Losses at the gene ends were 2 bases for V and 5 bases for J; bases not matched to a gene: 5. The CDR3 is CASSLGRGETEAFF. In DNA, the CDR3 is TGTGCCAGCAGTTTAGGCAGGGGGGAGACTGAAGCTTTCTTT.

This clone was counted a single time. The chain is built from TRBV27 and TRBJ1-1, with D perhaps matching TRBD1 (5 bases). This CDR3 contains 15 residues. Germline values: CDR1 MNHEY, CDR2 SMNVEV (reference sequence). Trimming took off 5 bases at V and 0 bases at J, with 13 bases between the two ends. CDR3 region: CASSPYEGMNTEAFF. CDR3 DNA: TGTGCCAGCAGTCCATACGAGGGGATGAACACTGAAGCTTTCTTT.

The table lists this clone with a few counts. This chain connects TRBV4-3 to TRBJ1-5; no clear D gene. The length of the CDR3 is 13 residues. Germline V gene lookup returns CDR1 LGHNA and CDR2 YSLEER. V lost 10 bases and J lost 3, with 13 bases in between. In DNA form, the CDR3 reads TGCGCCACCGCGGCTGCCCACAATCAGCCCCAGCATTTT. Protein sequence: CATAAAHNQPQHF.

CDR3 nucleotide sequence: TGTGCCAGCAGTCCAGCGGGATCCTCCTACGAGCAGTACTTC. Amino acid sequence: CASSPAGSSYEQYF. The rearrangement uses TRBV28 and TRBJ2-7; TRBD2 matches at 7 bases. The length of the CDR3 is 14 residues. Germline loops: CDR1 MDHEN, CDR2 SYDVKM. Unmatched junction bases numbered 4, after V lost 5 bases and J lost 0 bases.

In this sample, this clone turned up a few times. CDR3 nucleotide sequence: TGCGCCAGCATCGGGGGGCGGAAGCATGGCTACACCTTC. It translates to CASIGGRKHGYTF. This chain links TRBV10-1 with TRBJ1-2; maybe TRBD1 (6 bases). The CDR3 covers 13 residues. V shed 7 bases and J shed 6 bases, with 15 bases lying between them. Germline CDR1 reads WNHNN; CDR2 reads SYGVQD (reference sequence).

The chain uses TRBV7-9 and TRBJ2-7; no definite D call. V dropped 1 base and J dropped 2 bases, with 12 bases sitting between them. CDR1 is SEHNR and CDR2 is FQNEAQ in the germline V gene (reference sequence). There are 15 residues in the CDR3. Here the CDR3 reads CASSLGYGEAYEQYF. DNA for the CDR3: TGTGCCAGCAGCTTAGGTTATGGAGAGGCCTACGAGCAGTACTTC.

The chain carries TRBV25-1 and TRBJ1-6; D gene ambiguous. V lost 5 bases to trimming and J lost 10 bases, with 12 bases between them. The CDR3 consists of 13 residues. The germline V gene has CDR1 MGHDK and CDR2 SYGVNS. In nucleotides, the CDR3 is TGTGCCAGCAGTCGGGGAGGGTACTCACCCCTCCACTTT. This sequence encodes CASSRGGYSPLHF.

The rearrangement joins TRBV6-1 to TRBJ2-1, with 10 bases aligning to TRBD1. The junction had 8 bases not matched to a gene; V was cut back by 4 bases and J by 5 bases. The germline CDR1 and CDR2 sequences are MNHNS and SASEGT. The CDR3 length is 16 residues. The CDR3 reads CASSGPDRGLDNEQFF. The CDR3 region has the DNA TGTGCCAGCAGTGGCCCTGACAGGGGGCTCGACAATGAGCAGTTCTTC.

The rearrangement joins TRBV27 to TRBJ1-2; D remains ambiguous. The CDR3 length is 13 residues. Deletions cut 4 bases from V and 6 bases from J, with 12 bases between. CDR1 MNHEY and CDR2 SMNVEV come from the germline V gene (reference sequence). In DNA form, the CDR3 reads TGTGCCAGCAGTTCCCCTGGAGCCCATGGCTACACCTTC. Residues: CASSSPGAHGYTF.

This clone was counted only a few times. The rearrangement links TRBV30 to TRBJ1-1; perhaps TRBD1 as D (5 bases). This CDR3 is built from 14 residues. Germline V gives CDR1 GTSNPN, CDR2 SVGIG (reference sequence). The V end lost 0 bases, the J end lost 3 bases, and 11 bases lay between the germline ends. CDR3: CAWSVWEGYTEAFF. In DNA, the CDR3 is TGTGCCTGGAGTGTATGGGAGGGGTACACTGAAGCTTTCTTT.

V gene TRBV28 combines with J gene TRBJ1-5; no clear D. This CDR3 spans 12 amino acids. Trimming took off 1 base at V and 10 bases at J, with 8 bases between the two ends. The germline CDR1 and CDR2 sequences are MDHEN and SYDVKM. The CDR3 sequence: CASSLSTGPQHF. As DNA, the CDR3 is TGTGCCAGCAGTTTATCTACGGGACCCCAGCATTTT.

The chain has TRBV6-6 and TRBJ2-7; D might be TRBD1 (6 bases). The V end was cut by 7 bases, the J end by 3 bases, with 10 bases between. Germline CDR1 MNHNY, CDR2 SVGAGI (reference sequence). This CDR3 spans 12 amino acids. The chain's CDR3 is CASKEGGYEQYF. CDR3 bases: TGTGCCAGCAAAGAAGGGGGCTACGAGCAGTACTTC.

V gene TRBV30 combines with J gene TRBJ1-2; perhaps TRBD1 as D (5 bases). Germline V lookup: CDR1 GTSNPN, CDR2 SVGIG (reference sequence). The CDR3 is 11 residues long. Deletions cut 5 bases from V and 8 bases from J, with 12 bases between. CDR3 amino acids: CAWDRSSGYTF. The CDR3 region has the DNA TGTGCCTGGGACAGATCAAGCGGCTACACCTTC.

The J gene is TRBJ2-7, the V gene TRBV19; 9 nucleotides line up with TRBD1. The V gene's germline CDR1 is LNHDA and CDR2 SQIVND (reference sequence). V lost 5 bases, J lost 2 bases, and 4 bases stayed unmatched. This CDR3 comprises 14 residues. CDR3 loop: CASSFGTGTYEQYF. The CDR3 DNA reads TGTGCCAGTAGTTTCGGGACAGGGACCTACGAGCAGTACTTC.